Following are 9 T cell receptor beta chains from one sample sequenced in a study of T cells expressing NK-cell markers. From the 5' RACE reads, TCRdb lists one entry per CDR3 protein and no DNA. Its table lists under 500,000 distinct CDR3 sequences. The sequenced sample consisted of blood T cells: a sorted CD56 or NKG2C T cell subset, CD4+ or CD8+ T cells, or bulk PBMC T cells (not recorded which). These receptors were taken from a woman between 18 and 70 years old in good health.

Here the CDR3 reads CSAGDRGLGYGYTF. The chain combines TRBV20-1 with TRBJ1-2; TCRdb reports TRBD1, a call that lacks DNA to check it against. The CDR3 is made up of 14 amino acids. Germline V lookup: CDR1 DFQATT, CDR2 SNEGSKA (reference sequence).

This chain links TRBV12-3 or TRBV12-4 with TRBJ2-1. The CDR3 has 15 amino acids. The CDR3: CASSFLSDSYNEQFF.

The chain recombines TRBV2 with TRBJ2-7; TCRdb outputs TRBD1, but without DNA this stays unchecked. CDR1 is SNHLY, CDR2 FYNNEI, per germline. The CDR3 has 13 residues. This chain's CDR3 is CASSRDRTYEQYF.

J is TRBJ2-5 and V is TRBV7-8; there is no DNA to check the TCRdb D call of TRBD1. The CDR3 length is 15 residues. CDR1 and CDR2 from the germline V gene are SGHVS and FQNEAQ. The CDR3 here is CASSVQGAGGETQYF. Together with reference TRBV7-8 and TRBJ2-5, the CDR3 gives the full variable domain: GAGVSQSPRYKVAKRGQDVALRCDPISGHVSLFWYQQALGQGPEFLTYFQNEAQLDKSGLPSDRFFAERPEGSVSTLKIQRTQQEDSAVYLCASSVQGAGGETQYFGPGTRLLVL.

The rearrangement links TRBV27 to TRBJ1-2; the D call of TRBD1 rests on TCRdb alone, since no DNA is present to check it. From germline, CDR1 is MNHEY and CDR2 SMNVEV (reference sequence). The CDR3 has 13 residues. The CDR3 is CASSLPGQTGYTF.

V and J are TRBV29-1 and TRBJ1-2; absent DNA, TCRdb's TRBD1 call cannot be checked. This CDR3 region has 12 residues. Germline lookup yields CDR1 SQVTM and CDR2 ANQGSEA. The CDR3 region is CSVQDRAYGYTF. The full variable domain, rest sourced from reference TRBV29-1 and TRBJ1-2, is SAVISQKPSRDICQRGTSLTIQCQVDSQVTMMFWYRQQPGQSLTLIATANQGSEATYESGFVIDKFPISRPNLTFSTLTVSNMSPEDSSIYLCSVQDRAYGYTFGSGTRLTVV.

The J gene is TRBJ2-3, the V gene TRBV29-1; TCRdb's D call of TRBD2 is untestable without DNA. Germline V gives CDR1 SQVTM, CDR2 ANQGSEA. The CDR3 runs to 16 residues. The CDR3 sequence: CSVSGRVSGLTDTQYF.

This chain links TRBV4-3 with TRBJ2-3; the TCRdb call, TRBD2, lacks DNA for checking. The CDR3 length is 17 residues. Germline V CDR1 and CDR2: LGHNA, YSLEER. The CDR3 loop reads CASSQAVASGSTDTQYF.

The rearrangement uses TRBV29-1 and TRBJ2-2; TCRdb's D call, TRBD1, is unchecked because there is no DNA. Germline values: CDR1 SQVTM, CDR2 ANQGSEA. This CDR3 is built from 12 residues. CDR3 residues: CSVSRDTGELFF.